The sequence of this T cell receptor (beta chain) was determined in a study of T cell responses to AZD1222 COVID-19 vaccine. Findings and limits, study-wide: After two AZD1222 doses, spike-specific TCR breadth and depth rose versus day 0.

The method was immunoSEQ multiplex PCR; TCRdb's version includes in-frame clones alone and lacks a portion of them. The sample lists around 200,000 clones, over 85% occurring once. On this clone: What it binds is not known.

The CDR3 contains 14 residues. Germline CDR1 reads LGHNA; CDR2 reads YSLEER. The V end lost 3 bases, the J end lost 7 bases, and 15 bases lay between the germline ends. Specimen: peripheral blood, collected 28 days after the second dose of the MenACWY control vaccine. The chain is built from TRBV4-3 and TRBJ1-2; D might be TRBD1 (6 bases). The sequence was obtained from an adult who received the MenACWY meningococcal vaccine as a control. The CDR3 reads CASSHVAGDGGYTF. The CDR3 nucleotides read TGCGCCAGCAGCCACGTAGCAGGGGACGGTGGCTACACCTTC.